The 27 T cell receptor beta chains below come from one sample, sequenced in a study of early T cells in non-severe SARS-CoV-2 infection. Each CDR3 protein gets one entry after TCRdb re-called the 5' RACE reads with MiXCR. This table holds 50,000 or so distinct CDR3 sequences, around 11% found once. Sequenced input: whole blood. The receptors come from an adult who was a healthcare worker with PCR-confirmed SARS-CoV-2 infection or an uninfected control (not recorded which).

This chain uses TRBV4-1 with TRBJ1-4, with D perhaps matching TRBD1 (6 bases). Germline V gene sequence: CDR1 MGHRA, CDR2 YSYEKL. V shed 4 bases and J shed 4 bases, with 10 bases lying between them. The CDR3 is made up of 14 amino acids. CDR3 protein: CASSRGQRNEKLFF. The CDR3 nucleotides are TGCGCCAGCAGCCGCGGACAGCGTAATGAAAAACTGTTTTTT.

Many counts were recorded for this clonotype. The V call is TRBV11-3, the J call TRBJ1-1; D perhaps matches TRBD1 (5 bases). The CDR3 loop spans 15 amino acids. CDR1 is SGHNT and CDR2 is YENEEA in the germline V gene. Between the trimmed V and J ends, which lost 0 bases and 6 bases, there was a span of 14 bases. The CDR3 here is CASSLDLGAGPEAFF. The CDR3 DNA follows: TGTGCCAGCAGCTTAGATCTCGGGGCGGGCCCTGAAGCTTTCTTT.

This clonotype appeared many times. This sequence joins TRBV12-3 or TRBV12-4 and TRBJ2-3; TRBD2 aligns across 8 bases. The CDR3 contains 16 residues. V lost 2 bases and J lost 1; bases outside the gene matches: 5. The CDR3 DNA follows: TGTGCCAGCAGTTTAACTAGCGGACACCGCACAGATACGCAGTATTTT. Amino acids: CASSLTSGHRTDTQYF.

This clonotype was seen just once. The chain uses TRBV4-1 and TRBJ2-7; D ambiguous. CDR3 length equals 13 residues. Trimming took 3 bases from V and 4 from J, leaving 10 bases between them. CDR1 MGHRA and CDR2 YSYEKL come from the germline V gene. The CDR3 DNA follows: TGCGCCAGCAGCCATTGCCAGGCATACGAGCAGTACTTC. Its translation is CASSHCQAYEQYF.

This clonotype was observed a handful of times. The rearrangement links TRBV13 to TRBJ2-2; D is undetermined. Trimming cost V 4 bases and J 6 bases, with 6 bases left between them. Germline CDR1 is PRHDT and CDR2 is FYEKMQ (reference sequence). The length of the CDR3 is 12 residues. This chain's CDR3 is CASSYWAGELFF. The CDR3 DNA is TGTGCCAGCAGCTATTGGGCCGGGGAGCTGTTTTTT.

This clonotype was found a few times. An end of the junction does not agree with germline; a read error may underlie this. The rearrangement joins TRBV4-1 to TRBJ1-6; D gene unclear. CDR1 and CDR2 from the germline V gene are MGHRA and YSYEKL. CDR3 length: 11 amino acids. CDR3: CASSQGPRILF. The CDR3 DNA reads TGCGCCAGCAGCCAAGGGCCAAGGATACTCTTT.

This clonotype was detected ten times or more. The chain joins TRBV25-1 to TRBJ2-7, with D perhaps matching TRBD2 (5 bases). The CDR3 covers 13 residues. The V and J ends lost 4 bases and 4 bases respectively, with 11 bases between them. Germline CDR1 reads MGHDK; CDR2 reads SYGVNS. The CDR3 DNA is TGTGCCAGCAGTGTAACCGGACTGTACGAGCAGTACTTC. Encoded protein: CASSVTGLYEQYF.

J is TRBJ1-2 and V is TRBV27; 7 positions match TRBD1. Germline V gene lookup returns CDR1 MNHEY and CDR2 SMNVEV (reference sequence). The CDR3 runs 14 residues. With V trimmed by 3 bases and J by 1 base, 2 bases remained unmatched. The CDR3 sequence is CASSLAGGNYGYTF. The CDR3 bases are TGTGCCAGCAGTTTGGCAGGGGGTAACTATGGCTACACCTTC.

Only a few counts were recorded for this clonotype. The chain is built from TRBV24-1 and TRBJ1-5; no reliable D call. The length of the CDR3 is 15 residues. Looked up from germline, CDR1 is KGHDR and CDR2 is SFDVKD. The V end was cut by 5 bases, the J end by 0 bases, with 10 bases between. The DNA of the CDR3 is TGTGCCACCAGTGGTATCCAGGATAGCAATCAGCCCCAGCATTTT. Encoded protein: CATSGIQDSNQPQHF.

In this sample, this clonotype turned up many times. The chain couples TRBV18 to TRBJ2-7; 11 bases align to TRBD1. The V gene's germline CDR1 is KGHSH and CDR2 LQKENI. This CDR3 contains 14 residues. Trimming removed 3 bases from V and 7 bases from J; junction bases left unmatched: 5. The CDR3 DNA reads TGTGCCAGCTCACCCGGACAGGGGGCAGGAGAGCAGTACTTC. It yields the protein CASSPGQGAGEQYF. Full variable domain (missing parts from reference TRBV18 and TRBJ2-7): NAGVMQNPRHLVRRRGQEARLRCSPMKGHSHVYWYRQLPEEGLKFMVYLQKENIIDESGMPKERFSAEFPKEGPSILRIQQVVRGDSAAYFCASSPGQGAGEQYFGPGTRLTVT.

This rearrangement joins TRBV6-2 or TRBV6-3 to TRBJ2-2, with D uncertain. The V end was cut by 6 bases, the J end by 3 bases, with 11 bases between. CDR3 length: 14 residues. Per the germline V gene, CDR1 is MNHEY and CDR2 is SVGEGT. The CDR3 spells CASSPDPYTGELFF. The DNA for the CDR3 is TGTGCCAGCAGCCCGGACCCATACACCGGGGAGCTGTTTTTT.

This clonotype has just a few counts. This chain joins TRBV6-2 or TRBV6-3 and TRBJ1-5; 8 bases align to TRBD1. The junction had 12 bases not matched to a gene; V was cut back by 4 bases and J by 7 bases. Per the germline V gene, CDR1 is MNHEY and CDR2 is SVGEGT. CDR3 length: 16 residues. CDR3 sequence: CASSSGRGTGGQPQHF. The CDR3 bases are TGTGCCAGCAGTTCCGGGCGCGGGACAGGCGGACAGCCCCAGCATTTT.

The gene calls are TRBV9 and TRBJ2-3; D is uncertain. Germline CDR1 SGDLS, CDR2 YYNGEE. The CDR3 is 14 residues long. V was shortened by 0 bases and J by 4 bases, with 9 bases between the two germline ends. The CDR3 coding sequence is TGTGCCAGCAGCGTAGGAGCTTTTGCAGATACGCAGTATTTT. This codes for CASSVGAFADTQYF.

This sequence joins TRBV7-2 and TRBJ2-5, with 15 positions matching TRBD2. CDR3 length: 13 amino acids. Trimming took 5 bases from V and 12 from J; bases not matched to a gene: 4. Germline CDR1 reads SGHTA; CDR2 reads FQGNSA. DNA for the CDR3: TGTGCCAGCAGCCCCGGGACTAGCGGGAGGAAGTACTTC. This sequence encodes CASSPGTSGRKYF. The entire variable domain, with the rest obtained from reference TRBV7-2 and TRBJ2-5, is as follows: GAGVSQSPSNKVTEKGKDVELRCDPISGHTALYWYRQSLGQGLEFLIYFQGNSAPDKSGLPSDRFSAERTGGSVSTLTIQRTQQEDSAVYLCASSPGTSGRKYFGPGTRLLVL.

The chain is built from TRBV6-5 and TRBJ2-2; D is possibly TRBD1 or TRBD2 (6 bases each). This CDR3 is built from 16 residues. The V end was cut by 2 bases, the J end by 5 bases, with 15 bases between. From germline, CDR1 is MNHEY and CDR2 SVGAGI. The CDR3 DNA follows: TGTGCCAGCAGTTACCTTGGGGGGCGCAGGACCGGGGAGCTGTTTTTT. Translating gives CASSYLGGRRTGELFF.

This clonotype has ten or more counts. The V gene is TRBV11-2, the J gene TRBJ1-4; 7 bases are a match to TRBD1. J was trimmed by 8 bases and V by 5 bases; bases with no gene match: 2. The CDR3 sequence is 12 residues long. Germline CDR1 reads SGHAT; CDR2 reads FQNNGV. The CDR3 nucleotides read TGTGCCAGCAGCCAGGGGGTCGAAAAACTGTTTTTT. Amino acids: CASSQGVEKLFF.

There are many counts of this clonotype. The genes are TRBV12-3 or TRBV12-4 and TRBJ1-2, with D unresolved. The CDR3 length is 15 residues. Trimming pared 6 bases from V and 2 bases from J, leaving 16 bases between. The CDR3 protein is CASSAGRRLNYGYTF. The CDR3 region has the DNA TGTGCCAGCAGCGCCGGCAGACGATTAAACTATGGCTACACCTTC.

This clonotype was counted only a few times. The chain has TRBV5-1 and TRBJ2-2; D may be TRBD1 (6 bases). Trimming shortened V by 3 bases and J by 4 bases, and 10 bases separated the two germline ends. Per germline, CDR1 SGHRS and CDR2 YFSETQ. This CDR3 has 14 residues. The CDR3 here is CASSSQGLTGELFF. CDR3 bases: TGCGCCAGCAGCTCCCAGGGGCTCACCGGGGAGCTGTTTTTT.

Ten or more counts support this clonotype. The chain recombines TRBV20-1 with TRBJ2-3, with 8 bases identical to TRBD2. Trimming at V came to 4 bases and at J to 1 base, leaving 4 bases not matched to a gene. Germline loops: CDR1 DFQATT, CDR2 SNEGSKA (reference sequence). The length of the CDR3 is 14 residues. CDR3 in DNA: TGCAGTGCTACCTCGACTAGCGGCACAGATACGCAGTATTTT. This translates into CSATSTSGTDTQYF.

This clonotype has ten or more counts. CDR3 in amino acids: CASSVDGGVQPQHF. The CDR3 bases are TGTGCCAGCAGCGTAGATGGGGGCGTTCAGCCCCAGCATTTT. The chain recombines TRBV9 with TRBJ1-5; a weak D match, TRBD1 (6 bases). Germline V gene sequence: CDR1 SGDLS, CDR2 YYNGEE. V lost 0 bases, J lost 6 bases, and 10 bases lay in between. CDR3 length: 14 residues.

There are a few counts of this clonotype. V and J are TRBV5-1 and TRBJ2-7; TRBD1 matches at 7 bases. Germline CDR1 and CDR2: SGHRS and YFSETQ. The ends lost 0 bases at V and 5 bases at J; junction bases unmatched: 14. The CDR3 runs to 17 residues. CDR3 sequence reads: CASSLEGTAYSLDEQYF. CDR3 DNA sequence: TGCGCCAGCAGCTTGGAGGGGACAGCCTATAGTCTCGACGAGCAGTACTTC.

This clonotype was seen only a few times. Here the CDR3 reads CACSGAGLNTEAFF. The CDR3 DNA follows: TGCGCCTGTAGTGGGGCAGGCCTGAACACTGAAGCTTTCTTT. The genes are TRBV10-2 and TRBJ1-1; a possible D gene is TRBD1 (5 bases). The germline V gene has CDR1 WSHSY and CDR2 SAAADI. V was trimmed by 11 bases and J by 0 bases, leaving 16 bases between them. This CDR3 is 14 amino acids long.

This clonotype was detected many times. CDR3 amino acids: CASNDRSEKLFF. Here the CDR3 DNA reads TGTGCCAGCAACGACAGGTCGGAAAAACTGTTTTTT. V and J are TRBV5-6 and TRBJ1-4, with D possibly matching TRBD1 (6 bases). Germline values: CDR1 SGHDT, CDR2 YYEEEE. This CDR3 is 12 amino acids long. V was cut by 6 bases and J by 8 bases, with 11 bases left in between.

The chain recombines TRBV7-6 with TRBJ2-3; 8 nucleotides align to TRBD2. CDR3 length: 14 amino acids. J lost 5 bases, V lost 3 bases, and 4 bases had no gene match. Looked up from germline, CDR1 is SGHVS and CDR2 is FNYEAQ. Here the CDR3 DNA reads TGTGCCAGCAGCTTGGGACTAGGGGGAGATACGCAGTATTTT. This sequence encodes CASSLGLGGDTQYF.

A few counts support this clonotype. The chain links TRBV20-1 to TRBJ2-1, with a possible D match to TRBD2 (5 bases). Per germline, CDR1 DFQATT and CDR2 SNEGSKA (reference sequence). This CDR3 has 13 amino acids. The germline V and J ends were trimmed by 4 bases and 7 bases, with 14 bases remaining between them. DNA of the CDR3: TGCAGTGCTAAAAGGACTGGTGGAAATGAGCAGTTCTTC. Translating gives CSAKRTGGNEQFF.

This clonotype was seen ten or more times. This chain uses TRBV12-3 or TRBV12-4 with TRBJ2-1; D is unresolved. CDR3 size: 14 residues. Trimming left V 2 bases short and J 5 bases short, with 10 bases between. The CDR3 protein is CASSLTQLDNEQFF. CDR3 sequence (DNA): TGTGCCAGCAGTTTAACTCAGTTGGACAATGAGCAGTTCTTC.

This clonotype has ten or more counts. The chain carries TRBV19 and TRBJ2-7; 9 bases map to TRBD1. V lost 3 bases and J lost 1; bases outside the gene matches: 4. The CDR3 extends over 15 amino acids. Germline CDR1 and CDR2: LNHDA and SQIVND (reference sequence). The DNA for the CDR3 is TGTGCCAGTAGTATGCGGACAGGGGCGTCCTACGAGCAGTACTTC. Residues: CASSMRTGASYEQYF.